This T cell receptor (beta chain) was sequenced in a study of T cells in Graves' hyperthyroidism and ophthalmopathy. Researchers amplified the TCR beta CDR3 regions from RNA transcripts. HTBI primers were used for first-round RT-PCR of the TCR CDR3. Each CDR3 protein is one row after TCRdb ran MiXCR on the multiplex PCR reads. The sample holds about 640,000 distinct CDR3 sequences, around 15% seen once. For this clonotype: At one end, the junction sequence differs from germline, possibly due to a read error.

The receptor was isolated from a woman between 50 and 59 years old with Graves' ophthalmopathy. Sequenced material: blood.

CDR3 sequence reads: CASSHYLSGRGRSYGHTF. CDR3 bases: TGTGCCAGCAGTCACTACCTCTCAGGGAGGGGCAGATCCTATGGCCACACCTTC. This chain joins TRBV25-1 and TRBJ1-2; tentative D call: TRBD1 (5 bases). CDR3 size: 18 residues. Germline CDR1 reads MGHDK; CDR2 reads SYGVNS.